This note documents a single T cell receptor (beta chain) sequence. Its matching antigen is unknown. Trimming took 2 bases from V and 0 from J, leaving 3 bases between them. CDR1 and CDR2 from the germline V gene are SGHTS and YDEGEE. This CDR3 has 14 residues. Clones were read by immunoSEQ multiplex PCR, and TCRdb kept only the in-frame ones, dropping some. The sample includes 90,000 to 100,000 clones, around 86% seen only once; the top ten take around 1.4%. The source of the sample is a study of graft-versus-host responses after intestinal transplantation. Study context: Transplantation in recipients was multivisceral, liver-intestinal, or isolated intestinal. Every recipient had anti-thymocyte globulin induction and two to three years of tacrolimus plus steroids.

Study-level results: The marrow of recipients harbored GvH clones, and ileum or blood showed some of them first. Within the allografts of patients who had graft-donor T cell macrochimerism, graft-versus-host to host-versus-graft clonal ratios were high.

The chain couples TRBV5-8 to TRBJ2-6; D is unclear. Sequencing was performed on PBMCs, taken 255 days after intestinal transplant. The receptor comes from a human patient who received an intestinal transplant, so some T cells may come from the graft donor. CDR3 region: CASSLDSGANVLTF. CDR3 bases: TGTGCCAGCAGCTTAGACTCTGGGGCCAACGTCCTGACTTTC.